These 21 T cell receptor beta chains were all obtained from the same sample, sequenced in a study of T cells expressing NK-cell markers. With the 5' RACE reads reprocessed, TCRdb shows one record per CDR3 protein and no DNA. The listing records 500,000 to 600,000 distinct CDR3 sequences. Sequencing was carried out using blood T cells: a sorted CD56 or NKG2C T cell subset, CD4+ or CD8+ T cells, or bulk PBMC T cells (not recorded which). Every receptor here comes from a man aged 18 to 30 in good health.

The genes are TRBV5-5 and TRBJ2-1; TCRdb's D gene call, TRBD2, goes unchecked for lack of DNA. The CDR3 is 16 amino acids. Germline CDR1 reads SGHKS; CDR2 reads YYEKEE (reference sequence). CDR3 sequence: CASSLAGTSPSHEQFF.

V gene TRBV12-3 or TRBV12-4 combines with J gene TRBJ1-5. The CDR3 consists of 15 residues. CDR3 loop: CASVRGVYSNQPQHF.

The chain links TRBV5-1 to TRBJ2-5. Germline CDR1 SGHRS, CDR2 YFSETQ. The CDR3 loop spans 16 amino acids. The CDR3 loop is CASSLAGGGVQETQYF.

The chain couples TRBV12-3 or TRBV12-4 to TRBJ2-7. The length of the CDR3 is 13 residues. CDR3 loop: CASSLGGPYEQYF.

The J gene is TRBJ2-1, the V gene TRBV4-3; TCRdb's D gene call, TRBD1, goes unchecked for lack of DNA. CDR1 is LGHNA and CDR2 is YSLEER in the germline V gene. CDR3 length equals 15 residues. The CDR3 sequence is CASSRFRGVLNEQFF.

The J gene is TRBJ1-2, the V gene TRBV10-3. The CDR3 is made up of 13 amino acids. Germline CDR1 is ENHRY and CDR2 is SYGVKD. The CDR3 region is CAIGGVDNPGYTF.

The chain recombines TRBV12-3 or TRBV12-4 with TRBJ2-2; no DNA is available, so the TRBD1 call from TCRdb remains unchecked. This CDR3 region has 15 residues. The CDR3 loop reads CASSFRQGSTGELFF.

This chain connects TRBV3-1 to TRBJ1-3; as DNA is missing, the TRBD1 call by TCRdb cannot be tested. The CDR3 covers 15 residues. Germline lookup yields CDR1 LGHDT and CDR2 YNNKEL (reference sequence). CDR3 region: CASSRIRTGPGTIYF.

The V gene is TRBV7-2, the J gene TRBJ1-1; the D call of TRBD1 rests on TCRdb alone, since no DNA is present to check it. There are 17 residues in the CDR3. Germline values: CDR1 SGHTA, CDR2 FQGNSA. The CDR3 spells CASSLIHSGERYTEAFF.

V gene TRBV6-2 or TRBV6-3 combines with J gene TRBJ1-5; as DNA is missing, the TRBD1 call by TCRdb cannot be tested. CDR3 size: 16 residues. CDR1 and CDR2 from the germline V gene are MNHEY and SVGEGT. The CDR3 spells CASRTTVGASNQPQHF.

The chain is built from TRBV27 and TRBJ2-4; TCRdb gives TRBD2 as the D gene, but with no DNA this cannot be confirmed. In germline, CDR1 is MNHEY, CDR2 SMNVEV (reference sequence). The length of the CDR3 is 15 residues. The CDR3 spells CASSPGLVPKNIQYF.

This chain joins TRBV12-3 or TRBV12-4 and TRBJ2-1. This CDR3 has 13 residues. CDR3 residues: CASTKTKINEQFF.

CDR3: CASSWRATGWSDTEAFF. The gene calls are TRBV5-1 and TRBJ1-1; TCRdb's D gene call, TRBD1, goes unchecked for lack of DNA. CDR1 SGHRS and CDR2 YFSETQ come from the germline V gene. The CDR3 covers 17 residues.

The chain employs TRBV7-7 and TRBJ2-5. The CDR3 loop spans 14 amino acids. The germline CDR1 and CDR2 sequences are SSHAT and FNYEAQ (reference sequence). The CDR3 is CASSLELRSETQYF.

The chain has TRBV25-1 and TRBJ2-1; TCRdb selects TRBD1, and the lack of DNA leaves this call unchecked. There are 18 residues in the CDR3. Germline CDR1 is MGHDK and CDR2 is SYGVNS. CDR3 region: CASSESRNGKVVLNEQFF.

The rearrangement joins TRBV20-1 to TRBJ2-3; TCRdb gives TRBD1 as the D gene, but with no DNA this cannot be confirmed. This CDR3 region has 15 residues. Looked up from germline, CDR1 is DFQATT and CDR2 is SNEGSKA (reference sequence). This CDR3 reads CSARDRRGWTDTQYF.

This rearrangement joins TRBV7-9 to TRBJ2-7. Germline V gene data show CDR1 as SEHNR and CDR2 as FQNEAQ (reference sequence). This CDR3 contains 13 residues. CDR3 sequence reads: CASSTASGYEQYF.

The rearrangement links TRBV6-5 to TRBJ2-1; without DNA, the TCRdb call of TRBD2 cannot be checked. Germline CDR1 and CDR2: MNHEY and SVGAGI. CDR3 length: 18 amino acids. The CDR3 loop reads CASSYSKPSGTFWNEQFF.

The J gene is TRBJ1-4, the V gene TRBV2. The CDR3 contains 12 residues. Looked up from germline, CDR1 is SNHLY and CDR2 is FYNNEI. The CDR3 is CASMEAGKKLFF.

J is TRBJ2-5 and V is TRBV11-2; TCRdb picks TRBD2, but there is no DNA to check that call. This CDR3 has 16 amino acids. CDR1 and CDR2 (germline): SGHAT, FQNNGV. CDR3 protein: CASSLGSGGLGETQYF.

The chain links TRBV5-1 to TRBJ1-6. This CDR3 has 13 residues. Per the germline V gene, CDR1 is SGHRS and CDR2 is YFSETQ. CDR3 sequence reads: CASRRGSNSPLHF.